Listed here is a single TCR beta chain. As yet, its antigen is unknown. The data were obtained in a study of PD-L1 blockade in urothelial cancer. Turning to the study itself: Patients initiated atezolizumab at some point between 2013 and 2015 at 1,200 mg intravenously every 3 weeks.

Synthetic TCR analog templates were added to each PCR reaction. This table comes from immunoSEQ multiplex PCR, and its TCRdb copy is limited to in-frame clones, with some not included. The sample contains about 73,000 clones, 85% to 90% of which appear only once. V was pared by 5 bases and J by 2 bases, with 13 bases between. The CDR3 sequence is 15 residues long. Looked up from germline, CDR1 is SEHNR and CDR2 is FQNEAQ (reference sequence). Findings of the study overall: Larger 3-week expansion of tumor-associated blood clones was seen in durable-benefit patients.

The receptor's source is a man aged 60 to 69 with urothelial cancer. The input for sequencing was PBMCs, taken around atezolizumab (anti-PD-L1) treatment. The chain is built from TRBV7-9 and TRBJ1-5; TRBD1 might be the D (6 bases). As DNA, the CDR3 is TGTGCCAGCAGCCTAGAATCAGGGGGCAATCAGCCCCAGCATTTT. Translated, it gives CASSLESGGNQPQHF.